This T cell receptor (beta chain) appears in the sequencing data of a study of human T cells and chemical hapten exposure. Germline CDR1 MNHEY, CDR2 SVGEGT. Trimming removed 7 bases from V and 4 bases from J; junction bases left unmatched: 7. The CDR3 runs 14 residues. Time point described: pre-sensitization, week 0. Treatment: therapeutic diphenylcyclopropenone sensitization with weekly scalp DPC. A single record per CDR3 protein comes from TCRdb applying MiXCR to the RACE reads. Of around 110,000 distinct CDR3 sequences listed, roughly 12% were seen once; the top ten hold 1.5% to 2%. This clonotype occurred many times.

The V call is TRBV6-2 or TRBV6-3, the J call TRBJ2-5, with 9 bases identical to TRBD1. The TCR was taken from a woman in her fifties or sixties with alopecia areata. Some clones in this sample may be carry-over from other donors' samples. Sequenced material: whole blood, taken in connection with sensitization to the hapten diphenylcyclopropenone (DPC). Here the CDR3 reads CASNGQGKGETQYF. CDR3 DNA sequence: TGTGCCAGCAACGGACAGGGGAAGGGAGAGACCCAGTACTTC.